The present T cell receptor (beta chain) was sequenced within a study of blood T cell repertoires in COVID-19. At the level of the study: T cells, B-cell-depleted T cells, or PBMCs supplied cDNA or gDNA.

This clone was seen only once. Here immunoSEQ multiplex PCR was the method, and the copy in TCRdb shows in-frame clones only, minus some. The data show some 350,000 clones, around 88% seen once. The receptor was isolated from a man aged 25-45 years with active or convalescent COVID-19. Sample: peripheral blood.

The CDR3 is CASSEAASGGHEQFF. In nucleotides, the CDR3 is TGTGCCAGCAGTGAAGCCGCTAGCGGGGGGCATGAGCAGTTCTTC. V is TRBV6-1 and J is TRBJ2-1; TRBD2 matches 11 bases. Looked up from germline, CDR1 is MNHNS and CDR2 is SASEGT. The CDR3 spans 15 residues. V trimming: 0 bases; J trimming: 8 bases; junction bases outside the gene matches: 3.